This paragraph covers one TCR beta chain sequence. What it binds is unknown. Preparation of the TCRbeta library involved a method that used unique molecular identifiers. MiXCR, applied by TCRdb to the PCR reads, yields one record per CDR3 protein. The table shows 100,000 or so distinct CDR3 sequences, with less than 25% occurring only once. The data are from a study of T-cell reconstitution after alpha-beta-depleted transplantation in children. Notes on the study in general: Expanded graft clones numbering several hundred reportedly gave rise to alpha-beta T cells about two months after transplant. One year post-transplant, T-cell counts and diversity were largely derived from T cells produced anew. Surviving recipient cells, namely T cells and thymic progenitors, were the source of high day-60 TCRbeta diversity in some patients.

Sequenced material: PBMCs, taken before TCRalphabeta/CD19-depleted stem cell transplant. The sequence came from a boy aged 2-9 years with acute lymphoblastic leukemia, due to receive a stem cell transplant.

This chain's CDR3 is CASNLGTGGYNEQFF. The DNA for the CDR3 is TGTGCCAGCAACCTGGGAACAGGGGGTTACAATGAGCAGTTCTTC. V and J are TRBV28 and TRBJ2-1; 8 nucleotides agree with TRBD1. V gave up 7 bases and J gave up 4 bases; unmatched junction bases: 9. The CDR3 sequence is 15 residues long. The germline V gene encodes CDR1 MDHEN and CDR2 SYDVKM. Supplemented by reference TRBV28 and TRBJ2-1, the full variable domain reads DVKVTQSSRYLVKRTGEKVFLECVQDMDHENMFWYRQDPGLGLRLIYFSYDVKMKEKGDIPEGYSVSREKKERFSLILESASTNQTSMYLCASNLGTGGYNEQFFGPGTRLTVL.